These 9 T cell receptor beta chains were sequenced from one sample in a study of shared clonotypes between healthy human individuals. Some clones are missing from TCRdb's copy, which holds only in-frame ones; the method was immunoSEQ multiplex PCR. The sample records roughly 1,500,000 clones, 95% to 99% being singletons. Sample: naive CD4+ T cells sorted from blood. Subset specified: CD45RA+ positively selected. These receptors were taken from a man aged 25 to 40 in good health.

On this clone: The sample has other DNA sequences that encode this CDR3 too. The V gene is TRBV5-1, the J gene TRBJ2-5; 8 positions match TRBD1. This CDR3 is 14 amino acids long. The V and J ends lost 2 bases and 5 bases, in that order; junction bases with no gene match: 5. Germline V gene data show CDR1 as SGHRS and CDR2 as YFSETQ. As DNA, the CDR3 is TGCGCCAGCAGCTTCGGACAGGGCAGGGAGACCCAGTACTTC. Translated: CASSFGQGRETQYF.

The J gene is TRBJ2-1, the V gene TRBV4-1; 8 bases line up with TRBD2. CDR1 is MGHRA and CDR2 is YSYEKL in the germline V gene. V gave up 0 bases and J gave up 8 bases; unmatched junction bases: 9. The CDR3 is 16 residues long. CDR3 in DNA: TGCGCCAGCAGCCAAGATAAGATAGCGGGGAAGGATGAGCAGTTCTTC. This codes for CASSQDKIAGKDEQFF.

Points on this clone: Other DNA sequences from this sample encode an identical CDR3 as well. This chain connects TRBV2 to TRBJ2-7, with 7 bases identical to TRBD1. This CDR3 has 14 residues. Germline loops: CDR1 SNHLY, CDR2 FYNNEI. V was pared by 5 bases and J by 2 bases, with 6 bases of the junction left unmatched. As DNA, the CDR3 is TGTGCCAGCAGTTATCGGACAGGCACCTACGAGCAGTACTTC. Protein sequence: CASSYRTGTYEQYF.

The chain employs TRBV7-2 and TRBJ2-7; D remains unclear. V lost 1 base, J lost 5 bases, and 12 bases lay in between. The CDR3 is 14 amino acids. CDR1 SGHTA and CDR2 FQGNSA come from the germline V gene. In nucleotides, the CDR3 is TGTGCCAGCAGCTTAGGGCCGAAGATCCACGAGCAGTACTTC. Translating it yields CASSLGPKIHEQYF.

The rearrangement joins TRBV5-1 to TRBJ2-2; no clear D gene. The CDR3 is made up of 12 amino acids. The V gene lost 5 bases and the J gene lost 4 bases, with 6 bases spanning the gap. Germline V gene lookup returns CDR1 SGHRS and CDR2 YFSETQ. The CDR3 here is CASRESTGELFF. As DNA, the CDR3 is TGCGCCAGCAGGGAGAGCACCGGGGAGCTGTTTTTT.

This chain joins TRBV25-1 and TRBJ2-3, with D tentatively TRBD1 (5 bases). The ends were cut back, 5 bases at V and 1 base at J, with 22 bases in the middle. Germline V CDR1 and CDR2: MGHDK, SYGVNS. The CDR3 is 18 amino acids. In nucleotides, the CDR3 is TGTGCCAGCAGTCGCGTCCAGGGTTTATCCGGAGGCACAGATACGCAGTATTTT. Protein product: CASSRVQGLSGGTDTQYF.

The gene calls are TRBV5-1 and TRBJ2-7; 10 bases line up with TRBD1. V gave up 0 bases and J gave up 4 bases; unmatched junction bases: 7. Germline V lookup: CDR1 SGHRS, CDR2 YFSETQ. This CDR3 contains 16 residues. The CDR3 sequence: CASSLAWDRGWYEQYF. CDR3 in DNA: TGCGCCAGCAGCTTGGCCTGGGACAGGGGTTGGTACGAGCAGTACTTC.

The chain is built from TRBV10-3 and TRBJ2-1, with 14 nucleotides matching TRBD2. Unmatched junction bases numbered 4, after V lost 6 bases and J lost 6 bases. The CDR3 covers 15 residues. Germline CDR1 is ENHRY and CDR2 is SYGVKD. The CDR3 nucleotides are TGTGCCATCAGCGCCGGGACTAGCGGGAGCAATGAGCAGTTCTTC. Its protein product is CAISAGTSGSNEQFF.

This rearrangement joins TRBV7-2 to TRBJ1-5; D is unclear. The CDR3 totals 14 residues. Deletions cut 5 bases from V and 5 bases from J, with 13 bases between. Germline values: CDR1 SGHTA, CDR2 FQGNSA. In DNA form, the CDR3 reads TGTGCCAGCAGCCGCCAACACCTTGATCAGCCCCAGCATTTT. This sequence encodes CASSRQHLDQPQHF.